Listed here is a single TCR beta chain. Germline CDR1 and CDR2: LGHDT and YNNKEL (reference sequence). The CDR3 has 15 residues. The V end was cut by 0 bases, the J end by 7 bases, with 13 bases between. Sequenced by immunoSEQ multiplex PCR; TCRdb stores in-frame clones only, minus some. The repertoire consists of some 260,000 clones, with approximately 88% occurring once and the leading ten covering roughly 6.7%. The record originates from a study of blood T cell repertoires in COVID-19. As for the study in general: PBMCs, B-cell-depleted T cells, or T cells provided the cDNA or gDNA that made up the material.

Sequencing was done on a sample of peripheral blood. This clonotype originated in a woman between 25 and 40 years old with COVID-19, enrolled during active disease. V and J are TRBV3-1 (or the pseudogene TRBV3-2) and TRBJ2-1, with D possibly being TRBD2 (6 bases). CDR3 residues: CASSQDARGANEQFF. The CDR3 DNA sequence: TGTGCCAGCAGCCAAGACGCTCGCGGGGCAAATGAGCAGTTCTTC.